This TCR beta chain was documented in a study of T cell responses to AZD1222 COVID-19 vaccine. Study-level points and caveats: The study found Spike-specific TCR breadth and depth rose after two AZD1222 doses. CD4 TCRs covered the whole spike, strongest at regions 160-218 and 743-854. At study baseline, merely several AZD1222 recipients were seropositive.

Remarks on this clone: The target antigen is unknown.

The method was immunoSEQ multiplex PCR; TCRdb's version includes in-frame clones alone and lacks a portion of them. The sample has 250,000 to 300,000 clones, 90% to 95% seen once. Trimming cost V 1 base and J 1 base, with 13 bases left between them. The CDR3 has 16 residues. The germline V gene has CDR1 SGHRS and CDR2 YFSETQ. The source material was peripheral blood, sampled 28 days after the second AZD1222 dose. This sequence was found in an adult who received the AZD1222 COVID-19 vaccine. The chain recombines TRBV5-1 with TRBJ2-3; TRBD1 is a possible D gene (6 bases). CDR3 in amino acids: CASSLIPGEGTDTQYF. CDR3 nucleotides: TGCGCCAGCAGCTTGATCCCAGGGGAAGGCACAGATACGCAGTATTTT. Variable domain in full (rest from reference TRBV5-1 and TRBJ2-3): KAGVTQTPRYLIKTRGQQVTLSCSPISGHRSVSWYQQTPGQGLQFLFEYFSETQRNKGNFPGRFSGRQFSNSRSEMNVSTLELGDSALYLCASSLIPGEGTDTQYFGPGTRLTVL.